There are a few counts of the clone carrying this T cell receptor beta chain. Its matching antigen is unknown. The data derive from a study of shared clonotypes between healthy human individuals. Looking at the study overall: Samples came from two female and a few male donors aged 18 to 49. Findings of the study overall: Genetic and exposure-history diversity was limited by the few donors.

Per the germline V gene, CDR1 is LGHNA and CDR2 is YSLEER. The V end was cut by 4 bases, the J end by 1 base, with 15 bases between. The CDR3 has 16 residues. Among the unsorted PBMC samples, replicate PCRs used around 270 ng DNA, 31,000 or so T cell genomes. Measured with immunoSEQ multiplex PCR; TCRdb has only the in-frame clones, and not every one. The data show about 510,000 clones, 79% seen once. The origin of this receptor is a woman between 35 and 50 years old in good health. Some clones in this sample may be carry-over from other donors' samples. Material for sequencing was PBMCs. The rearrangement links TRBV4-3 to TRBJ2-3; D is perhaps TRBD2 (6 bases). The CDR3 region has the DNA TGCGCCAGCAGCCCGCGGGAACACCCTCGCACAGATACGCAGTATTTT. Amino acid sequence: CASSPREHPRTDTQYF.